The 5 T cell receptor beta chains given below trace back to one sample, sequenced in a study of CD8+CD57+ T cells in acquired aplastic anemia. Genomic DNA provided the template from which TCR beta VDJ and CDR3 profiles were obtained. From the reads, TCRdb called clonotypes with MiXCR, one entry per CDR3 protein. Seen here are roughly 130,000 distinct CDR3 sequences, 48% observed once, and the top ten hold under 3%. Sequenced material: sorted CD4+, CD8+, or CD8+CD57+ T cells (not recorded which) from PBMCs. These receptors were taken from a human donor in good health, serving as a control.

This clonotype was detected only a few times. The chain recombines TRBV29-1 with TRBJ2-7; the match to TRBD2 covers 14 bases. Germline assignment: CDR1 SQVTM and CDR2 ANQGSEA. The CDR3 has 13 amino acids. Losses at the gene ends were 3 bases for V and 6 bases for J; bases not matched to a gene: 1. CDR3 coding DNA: TGCAGCGTTGATGGACTAGCGGGGGGCGAGCAGTACTTC. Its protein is CSVDGLAGGEQYF.

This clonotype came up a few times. CDR3 sequence (DNA): TGCAGTGCTAGAGGGGAACGGGGGGCGGACGAGCAGTACTTC. Translating gives CSARGERGADEQYF. The chain is built from TRBV20-1 and TRBJ2-7, with D possibly matching TRBD2 (7 bases). CDR1 is DFQATT, CDR2 SNEGSKA, per germline (reference sequence). V lost 1 base and J lost 5, with 15 bases in between. The CDR3 is 14 residues long.

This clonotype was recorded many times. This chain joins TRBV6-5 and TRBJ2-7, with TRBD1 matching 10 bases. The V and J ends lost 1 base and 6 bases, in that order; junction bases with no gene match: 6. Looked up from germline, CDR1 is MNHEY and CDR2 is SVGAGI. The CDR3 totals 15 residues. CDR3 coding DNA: TGTGCCAGCAGTTACTTACGACAGGGGGCTGGCGAGCAGTACTTC. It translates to CASSYLRQGAGEQYF.

CDR3 sequence reads: CASSITSEQYF. For the CDR3, the DNA is TGTGCCAGCAGCATAACAAGTGAGCAGTACTTC. The rearrangement links TRBV7-2 to TRBJ2-7; D is unclear. Trimming pared 5 bases from V and 7 bases from J, leaving 9 bases between. In germline, CDR1 is SGHTA, CDR2 FQGNSA. The CDR3 is made up of 11 amino acids.

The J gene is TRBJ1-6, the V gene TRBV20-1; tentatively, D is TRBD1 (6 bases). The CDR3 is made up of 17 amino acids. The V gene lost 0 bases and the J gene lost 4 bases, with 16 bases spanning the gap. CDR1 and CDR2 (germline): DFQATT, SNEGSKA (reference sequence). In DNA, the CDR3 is TGCAGTGCTAGAGATAATAGCGGGGGGGCGTATAATTCACCCCTCCACTTT. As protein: CSARDNSGGAYNSPLHF.